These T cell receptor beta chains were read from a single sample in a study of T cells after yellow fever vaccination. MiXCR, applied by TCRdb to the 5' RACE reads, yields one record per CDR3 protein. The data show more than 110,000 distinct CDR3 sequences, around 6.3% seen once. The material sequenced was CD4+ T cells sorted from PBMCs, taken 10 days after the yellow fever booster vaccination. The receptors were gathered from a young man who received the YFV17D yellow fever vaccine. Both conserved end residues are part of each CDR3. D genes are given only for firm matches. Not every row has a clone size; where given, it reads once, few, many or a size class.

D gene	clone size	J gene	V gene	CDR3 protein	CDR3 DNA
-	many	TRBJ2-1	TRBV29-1	CSVEGSPAENEQFF	TGCAGCGTTGAGGGGTCTCCCGCGGAGAATGAGCAGTTCTTC
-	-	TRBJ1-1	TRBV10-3	CAISESILATEAFF	TGTGCCATCAGTGAGTCGATCCTGGCGACTGAAGCTTTCTTT
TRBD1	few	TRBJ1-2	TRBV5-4	CASSSFRGRAYGYTF	TGTGCCAGCAGCTCTTTCAGGGGGCGAGCCTATGGCTACACCTTC
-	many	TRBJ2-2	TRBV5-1	CASSLAQNTGELFF	TGCGCCAGCAGCTTGGCTCAGAACACCGGGGAGCTGTTTTTT
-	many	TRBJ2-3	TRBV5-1	CASSLESTDTQYF	TGCGCCAGCAGCTTGGAGAGCACAGATACGCAGTATTTT
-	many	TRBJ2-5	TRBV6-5	CASSYPGETQYF	TGTGCCAGCAGTTATCCTGGGGAGACCCAGTACTTC
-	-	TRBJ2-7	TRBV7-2	CARSLLGSSYEQYF	TGTGCCAGAAGCCTCCTGGGGAGCTCCTACGAGCAGTACTTC
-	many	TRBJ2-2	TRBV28	CASKLNTGELFF	TGTGCCAGCAAGTTAAACACCGGGGAGCTGTTTTTT
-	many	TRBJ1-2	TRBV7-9	CASSLGTVDGYTF	TGTGCCAGCAGCCTCGGCACAGTAGATGGCTACACCTTC
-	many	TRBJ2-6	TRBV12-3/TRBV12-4	CASSLGADGANVLTF	TGTGCCAGCAGTTTAGGTGCGGATGGGGCCAACGTCCTGACTTTC
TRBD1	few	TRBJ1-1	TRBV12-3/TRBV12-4	CASRPQGLGTEAFF	TGTGCCAGCAGACCACAGGGGTTGGGCACTGAAGCTTTCTTT
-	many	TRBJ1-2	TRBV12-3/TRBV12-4	CASSYLDRNYGYTF	TGTGCCAGCAGTTACCTAGACCGAAACTATGGCTACACCTTC
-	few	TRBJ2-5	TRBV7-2	CASSTSRERGETQYF	TGTGCCAGCAGCACCTCTAGGGAAAGGGGAGAGACCCAGTACTTC
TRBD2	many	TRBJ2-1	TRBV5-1	CASSLALAGGIDEQFF	TGCGCCAGCAGCTTGGCGCTAGCGGGAGGAATCGATGAGCAGTTCTTC
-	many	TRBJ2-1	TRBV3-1	CASSLSGIGSNEQFF	TGTGCCAGCAGCCTGTCCGGGATCGGATCGAATGAGCAGTTCTTC
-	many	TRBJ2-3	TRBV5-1	CASSLVGITDTQYF	TGCGCCAGCAGCTTGGTCGGGATCACAGATACGCAGTATTTT
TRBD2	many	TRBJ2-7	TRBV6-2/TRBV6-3	CASSTYGLAGEEQYF	TGTGCCAGCAGTACGTATGGACTAGCGGGAGAAGAGCAGTACTTC
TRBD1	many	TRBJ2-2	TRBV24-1	CATSAAGQGNTGELFF	TGTGCCACCAGTGCCGCTGGACAGGGGAACACCGGGGAGCTGTTTTTT
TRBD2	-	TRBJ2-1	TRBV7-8	CASSKAPGLAGPGEQFF	TGTGCCAGCAGTAAAGCCCCGGGACTAGCGGGACCGGGTGAGCAGTTCTTC
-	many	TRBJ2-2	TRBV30	CAWTRQLNTGELFF	TGTGCCTGGACAAGACAACTCAACACCGGGGAGCTGTTTTTT
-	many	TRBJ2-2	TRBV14	CASSQRPDSLGELFF	TGTGCCAGCAGCCAACGCCCGGACAGTTTGGGGGAGCTGTTTTTT
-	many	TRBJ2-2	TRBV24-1	CATSDLTVTGELFF	TGTGCCACCAGTGATTTAACGGTCACCGGGGAGCTGTTTTTT
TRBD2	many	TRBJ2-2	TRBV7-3	CASSSRAGEGGELFF	TGTGCCAGCAGCTCGAGAGCGGGAGAGGGCGGGGAGCTGTTTTTT
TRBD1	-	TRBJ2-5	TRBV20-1	CSAYGQGALFSETQYF	TGCAGTGCTTATGGACAGGGGGCGTTGTTCTCGGAGACCCAGTACTTC
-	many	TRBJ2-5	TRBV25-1	CASRDWSGQETQYF	TGTGCCAGCAGAGATTGGAGCGGCCAAGAGACCCAGTACTTC
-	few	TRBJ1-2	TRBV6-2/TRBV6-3	CASSYGRSIVGYTF	TGTGCCAGCAGTTATGGCAGGTCCATTGTTGGCTACACCTTC
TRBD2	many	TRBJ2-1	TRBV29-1	CSVDSGRSHEQFF	TGCAGCGTTGACAGCGGGAGGAGTCATGAGCAGTTCTTC
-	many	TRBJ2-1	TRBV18	CASSLSGGNEQFF	TGTGCCAGCTCACTGTCGGGTGGCAATGAGCAGTTCTTC
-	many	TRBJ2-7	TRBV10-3	CAISESAGFEQYF	TGTGCCATCAGTGAGTCAGCTGGGTTCGAGCAGTACTTC
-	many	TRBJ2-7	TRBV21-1	CASSKSDSGPTLYEQYF	TGTGCCAGCAGCAAATCAGACTCGGGACCGACTCTCTACGAGCAGTACTTC
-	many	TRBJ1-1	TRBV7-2	CASSSRGNVDAFF	TGTGCCAGCAGCTCTAGGGGGAATGTCGATGCTTTCTTT
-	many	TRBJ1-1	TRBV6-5	CASSSLSSQGAFF	TGTGCCAGCAGTTCCCTAAGTAGCCAGGGAGCTTTCTTT
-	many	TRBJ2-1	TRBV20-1	CSARVQNSYNEQFF	TGCAGTGCTAGAGTACAGAACTCCTACAATGAGCAGTTCTTC
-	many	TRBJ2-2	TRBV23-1	CASSHGSSGELFF	TGCGCCAGCTCCCATGGAAGTTCCGGGGAGCTGTTTTTT
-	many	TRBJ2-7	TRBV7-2	CASSLLPQSAWNEQYF	TGTGCCAGCAGCTTACTTCCCCAATCGGCCTGGAACGAGCAGTACTTC
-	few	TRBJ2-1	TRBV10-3	CAISTGPTSGNEQFF	TGTGCCATCAGCACCGGGCCGACCTCGGGCAATGAGCAGTTCTTC
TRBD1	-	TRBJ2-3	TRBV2	CACCFLWDRQRTDTQYF	TGTGCCTGCTGTTTTCTATGGGACAGGCAACGCACAGATACGCAGTATTTT
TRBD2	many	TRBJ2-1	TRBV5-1	CASSLRTGLAYNEQFF	TGCGCCAGCAGCTTGAGGACGGGACTAGCATACAATGAGCAGTTCTTC
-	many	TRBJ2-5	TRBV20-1	CSARRGQIQTQYF	TGCAGTGCCAGGCGGGGACAGATACAGACCCAGTACTTC
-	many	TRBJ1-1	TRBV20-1	CSAPEHTGGGNTEAFF	TGCAGTGCGCCCGAACACACGGGGGGCGGGAACACTGAAGCTTTCTTT
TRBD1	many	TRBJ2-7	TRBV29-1	CSASGQGTVGEQYF	TGCAGCGCCTCGGGACAGGGGACGGTCGGCGAGCAGTACTTC
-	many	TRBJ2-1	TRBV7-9	CASSLGTAPNEQFF	TGTGCCAGCAGCTTAGGGACAGCGCCCAATGAGCAGTTCTTC
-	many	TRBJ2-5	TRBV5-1	CASRQGETQYF	TGCGCCAGCAGGCAGGGGGAGACCCAGTACTTC
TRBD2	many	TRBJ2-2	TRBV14	CASSQIGLAVLTGELFF	TGTGCCAGCAGCCAAATTGGTCTAGCGGTTTTAACCGGGGAGCTGTTTTTT
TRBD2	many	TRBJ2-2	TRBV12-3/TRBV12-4	CASRGAGRDTGELFF	TGTGCCAGCAGGGGAGCGGGAAGGGACACCGGGGAGCTGTTTTTT
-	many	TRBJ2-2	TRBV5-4	CASSRGRTNTGELFF	TGTGCCAGCAGCAGGGGACGGACGAACACCGGGGAGCTGTTTTTT
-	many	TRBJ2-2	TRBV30	CAWSVWRNTGELFF	TGTGCCTGGAGTGTATGGCGAAACACCGGGGAGCTGTTTTTT
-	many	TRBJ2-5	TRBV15	CATSRDLIAQETQYF	TGTGCCACCAGCAGAGATCTGATCGCACAAGAGACCCAGTACTTC
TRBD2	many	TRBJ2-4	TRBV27	CASSYSGRIRGDIQYF	TGTGCCAGCAGCTATAGCGGGAGAATTCGCGGGGACATTCAGTACTTC
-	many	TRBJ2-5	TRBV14	CASSPRGGGTQYF	TGTGCCAGCAGCCCCCGAGGGGGGGGGACCCAGTACTTC
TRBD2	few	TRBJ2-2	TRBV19	CASSPAGLAGGRGTGELFF	TGTGCCAGTAGCCCCGCGGGACTAGCGGGAGGGCGGGGCACCGGGGAGCTGTTTTTT